This entry features one TCR beta chain sequence. The PCR used 60 Vbeta and 13 Jbeta primers. The table came from immunoSEQ multiplex PCR; TCRdb's copy has only in-frame clones and leaves some out. The sample holds about 60,000 clones, approximately 77% seen once. This entry comes from a study of cytomegalovirus exposure and HLA in healthy donors. Germline CDR1 reads MGHRA; CDR2 reads YSYEKL. Trimming cost V 4 bases and J 5 bases, with 11 bases left between them. This CDR3 contains 13 residues. Source material: PBMCs. This sequence joins TRBV4-1 and TRBJ2-5; no clear D gene. This clonotype was obtained from a woman between 35 and 50 years old in good health and CMV-seropositive. Here the CDR3 DNA reads TGCGCCAGCAGCCGAGGTCCGATGGAGACCCAGTACTTC. Its protein product is CASSRGPMETQYF.